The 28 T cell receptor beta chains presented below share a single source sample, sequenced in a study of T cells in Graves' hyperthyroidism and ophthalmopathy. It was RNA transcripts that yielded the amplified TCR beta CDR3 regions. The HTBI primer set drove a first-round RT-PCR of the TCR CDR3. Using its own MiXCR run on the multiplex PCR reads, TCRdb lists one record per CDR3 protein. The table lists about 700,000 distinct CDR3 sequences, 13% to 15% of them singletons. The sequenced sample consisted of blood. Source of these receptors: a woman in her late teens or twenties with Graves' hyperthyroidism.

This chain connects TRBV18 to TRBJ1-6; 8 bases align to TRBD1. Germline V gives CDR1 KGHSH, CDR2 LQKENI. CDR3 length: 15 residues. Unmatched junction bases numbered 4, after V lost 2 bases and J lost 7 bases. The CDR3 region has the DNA TGTGCCAGCTCACCAGGACAGGGCGAGAATTCACCCCTCCACTTT. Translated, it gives CASSPGQGENSPLHF.

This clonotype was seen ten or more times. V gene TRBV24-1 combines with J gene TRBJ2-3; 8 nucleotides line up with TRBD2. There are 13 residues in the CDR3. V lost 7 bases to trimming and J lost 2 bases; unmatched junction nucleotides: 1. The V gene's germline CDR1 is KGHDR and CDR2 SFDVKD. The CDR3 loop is CATRGLATDTQYF. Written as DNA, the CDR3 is TGTGCCACCAGAGGACTAGCCACAGATACGCAGTATTTT.

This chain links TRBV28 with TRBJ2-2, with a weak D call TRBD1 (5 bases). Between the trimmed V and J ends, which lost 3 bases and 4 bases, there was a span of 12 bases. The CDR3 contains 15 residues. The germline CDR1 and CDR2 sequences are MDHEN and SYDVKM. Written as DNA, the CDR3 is TGTGCCAGCAGTTTCGGTTGGGGCGGCACCGGGGAGCTGTTTTTT. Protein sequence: CASSFGWGGTGELFF.

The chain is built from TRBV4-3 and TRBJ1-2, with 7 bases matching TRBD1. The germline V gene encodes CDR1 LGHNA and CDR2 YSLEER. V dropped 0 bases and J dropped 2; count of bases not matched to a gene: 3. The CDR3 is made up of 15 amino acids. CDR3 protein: CASSQETGQNYGYTF. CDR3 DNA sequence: TGCGCCAGCAGCCAAGAGACAGGGCAGAACTATGGCTACACCTTC.

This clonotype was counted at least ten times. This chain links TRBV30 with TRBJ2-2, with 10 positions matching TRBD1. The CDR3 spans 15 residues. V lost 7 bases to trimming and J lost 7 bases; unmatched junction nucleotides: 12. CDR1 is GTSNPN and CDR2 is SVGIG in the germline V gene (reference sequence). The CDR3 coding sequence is TGTGCCTTTGAAACGACAGGGGGCTTCATCGGGGAGCTGTTTTTT. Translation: CAFETTGGFIGELFF.

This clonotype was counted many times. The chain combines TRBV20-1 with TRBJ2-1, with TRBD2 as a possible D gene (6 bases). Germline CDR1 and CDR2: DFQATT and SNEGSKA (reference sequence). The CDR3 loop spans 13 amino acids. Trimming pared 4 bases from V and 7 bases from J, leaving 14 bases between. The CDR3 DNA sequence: TGCAGTGCTACCCCGAAAGGGAGGAATGAGCAGTTCTTC. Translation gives CSATPKGRNEQFF.

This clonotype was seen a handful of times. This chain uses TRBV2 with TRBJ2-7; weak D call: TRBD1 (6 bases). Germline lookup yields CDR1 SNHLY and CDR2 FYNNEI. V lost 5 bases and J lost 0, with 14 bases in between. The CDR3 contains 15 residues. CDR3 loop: CASSNLDRNSYEQYF. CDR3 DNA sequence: TGTGCCAGCAGTAACTTGGACAGAAACTCCTACGAGCAGTACTTC.

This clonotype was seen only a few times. The CDR3 loop reads CASLRGETQYF. The CDR3 DNA sequence: TGTGCCAGCCTACGGGGAGAGACCCAGTACTTC. J is TRBJ2-5 and V is TRBV6-1; D might be TRBD2 (5 bases). V was cut by 8 bases and J by 4 bases, with 8 bases left in between. CDR1 is MNHNS and CDR2 is SASEGT in the germline V gene. There are 11 residues in the CDR3.

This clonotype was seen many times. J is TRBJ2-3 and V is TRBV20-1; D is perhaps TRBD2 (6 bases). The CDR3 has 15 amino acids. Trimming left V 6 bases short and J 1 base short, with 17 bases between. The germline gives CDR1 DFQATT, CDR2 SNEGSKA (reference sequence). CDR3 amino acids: CSASHGGRGTDTQYF. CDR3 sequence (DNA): TGCAGTGCCTCACACGGGGGACGGGGCACAGATACGCAGTATTTT.

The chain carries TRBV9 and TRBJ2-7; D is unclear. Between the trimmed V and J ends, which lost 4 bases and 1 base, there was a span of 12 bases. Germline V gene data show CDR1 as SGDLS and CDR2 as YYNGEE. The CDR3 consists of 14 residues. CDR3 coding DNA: TGTGCCAGCAGCCTCAAGTTTGGATCCTACGAGCAGTACTTC. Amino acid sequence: CASSLKFGSYEQYF.

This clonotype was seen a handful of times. CDR3 nucleotide sequence: TGTGCCAGCAGTGGGACCGAGCAGTACTTC. Translating gives CASSGTEQYF. The gene calls are TRBV2 and TRBJ2-7; D remains ambiguous. Germline-derived CDR1 and CDR2 are SNHLY and FYNNEI. The CDR3 length is 10 residues. Trimming shortened V by 4 bases and J by 6 bases, and 4 bases separated the two germline ends. The entire variable domain, with the rest obtained from reference TRBV2 and TRBJ2-7, is as follows: EPEVTQTPSHQVTQMGQEVILRCVPISNHLYFYWYRQILGQKVEFLVSFYNNEISEKSEIFDDQFSVERPDGSNFTLKIRSTKLEDSAMYFCASSGTEQYFGPGTRLTVT.

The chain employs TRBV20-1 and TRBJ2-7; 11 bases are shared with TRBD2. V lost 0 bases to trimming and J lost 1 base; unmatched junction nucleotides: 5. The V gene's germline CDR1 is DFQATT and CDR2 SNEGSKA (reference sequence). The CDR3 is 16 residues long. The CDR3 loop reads CSARDWTSGRSYEQYF. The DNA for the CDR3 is TGCAGTGCTAGAGATTGGACTAGCGGGCGATCCTACGAGCAGTACTTC.

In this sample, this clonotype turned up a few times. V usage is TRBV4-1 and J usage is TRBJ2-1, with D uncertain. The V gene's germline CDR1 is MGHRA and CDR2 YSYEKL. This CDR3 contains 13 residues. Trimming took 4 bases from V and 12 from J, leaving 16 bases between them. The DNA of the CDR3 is TGCGCCAGCAGCCTCAAACGGAGCGTGAGGCAGTTCTTC. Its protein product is CASSLKRSVRQFF.

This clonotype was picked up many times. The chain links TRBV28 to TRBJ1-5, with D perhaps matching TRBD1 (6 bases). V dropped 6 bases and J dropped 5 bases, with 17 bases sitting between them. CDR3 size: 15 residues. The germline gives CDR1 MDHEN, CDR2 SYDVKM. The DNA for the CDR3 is TGTGCCAGCAGCCCGAGGGGGACCGAGTATCAGCCCCAGCATTTT. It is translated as CASSPRGTEYQPQHF. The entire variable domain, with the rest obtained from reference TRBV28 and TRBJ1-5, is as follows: DVKVTQSSRYLVKRTGEKVFLECVQDMDHENMFWYRQDPGLGLRLIYFSYDVKMKEKGDIPEGYSVSREKKERFSLILESASTNQTSMYLCASSPRGTEYQPQHFGDGTRLSIL.

The CDR3 spells CASSAPWKGQYNSPLHF. Here the CDR3 DNA reads TGTGCCAGCAGTGCTCCCTGGAAGGGCCAATATAATTCACCCCTCCACTTT. The chain is built from TRBV6-1 and TRBJ1-6; D unresolved. V gave up 4 bases and J gave up 4 bases, with 17 bases separating them. CDR1 MNHNS and CDR2 SASEGT come from the germline V gene. This CDR3 region has 17 residues.

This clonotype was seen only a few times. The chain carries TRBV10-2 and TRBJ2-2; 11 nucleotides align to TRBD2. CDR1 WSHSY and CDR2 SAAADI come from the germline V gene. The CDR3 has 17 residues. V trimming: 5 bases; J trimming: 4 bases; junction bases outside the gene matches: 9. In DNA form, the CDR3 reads TGCGCCAGCAGTCAACGGACGACTAGCGGGGCCACCGGGGAGCTGTTTTTT. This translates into CASSQRTTSGATGELFF.

The CDR3 region has the DNA TGTGCCAGCTTATCTTGGGTGGAAACTGAAGCTTTCTTT. Amino acids: CASLSWVETEAFF. The V call is TRBV19, the J call TRBJ1-1; D is ambiguous. CDR1 and CDR2 from the germline V gene are LNHDA and SQIVND (reference sequence). The V gene lost 9 bases and the J gene lost 5 bases, with 16 bases spanning the gap. The CDR3 loop spans 13 amino acids.

This chain's CDR3 is CASSSDRAHSGNTIYF. CDR3 DNA: TGTGCCAGCAGCTCGGACAGAGCGCACTCTGGAAACACCATATATTTT. V usage is TRBV13 and J usage is TRBJ1-3, with D possibly being TRBD1 (6 bases). This CDR3 spans 16 amino acids. With 4 bases removed from V and 0 bases from J, the gap between germline ends came to 13 bases. Germline values: CDR1 PRHDT, CDR2 FYEKMQ (reference sequence). Full variable domain (remainder filled in from reference TRBV13 and TRBJ1-3): AAGVIQSPRHLIKEKRETATLKCYPIPRHDTVYWYQQGPGQDPQFLISFYEKMQSDKGSIPDRFSAQQFSDYHSELNMSSLELGDSALYFCASSSDRAHSGNTIYFGEGSWLTVV.

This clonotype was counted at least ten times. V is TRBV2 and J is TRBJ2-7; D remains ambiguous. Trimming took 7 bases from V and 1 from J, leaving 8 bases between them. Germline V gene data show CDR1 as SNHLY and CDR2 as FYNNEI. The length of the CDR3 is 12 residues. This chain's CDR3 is CASMYQSYEQYF. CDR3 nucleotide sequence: TGTGCCAGCATGTACCAGTCCTACGAGCAGTACTTC.

This CDR3 is CASSYAQRGNQPQHF. The CDR3 DNA reads TGTGCCAGCAGTTACGCACAGAGGGGCAATCAGCCCCAGCATTTT. The chain has TRBV6-5 and TRBJ1-5; D is unresolved. Trimming pared 2 bases from V and 2 bases from J, leaving 10 bases between. The CDR3 has 15 amino acids. Germline V gene sequence: CDR1 MNHEY, CDR2 SVGAGI.

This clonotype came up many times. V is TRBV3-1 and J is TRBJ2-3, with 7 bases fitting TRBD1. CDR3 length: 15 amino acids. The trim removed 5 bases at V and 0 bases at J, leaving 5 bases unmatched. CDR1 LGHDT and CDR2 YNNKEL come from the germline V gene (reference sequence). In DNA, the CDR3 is TGTGCCAGCAGCTCCGGACAGGCTAGCACAGATACGCAGTATTTT. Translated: CASSSGQASTDTQYF.

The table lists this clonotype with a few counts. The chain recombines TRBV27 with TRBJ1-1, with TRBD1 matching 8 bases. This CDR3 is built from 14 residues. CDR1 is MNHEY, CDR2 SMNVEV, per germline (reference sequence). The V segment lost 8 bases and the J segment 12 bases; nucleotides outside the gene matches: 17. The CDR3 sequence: CASFSLTGDDVTFF. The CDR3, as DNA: TGTGCCAGCTTCAGTCTGACAGGGGATGACGTAACTTTCTTT.

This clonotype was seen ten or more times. The CDR3 DNA sequence: TGCAGCGTTGAAGCAGGGTCGAGCGGGAGGGTGGCAGATACGCAGTATTTT. This translates into CSVEAGSSGRVADTQYF. This chain joins TRBV29-1 and TRBJ2-3, with TRBD2 matching over 10 bases. CDR3 size: 17 residues. Germline V lookup: CDR1 SQVTM, CDR2 ANQGSEA. V was clipped by 1 base and J by 4 bases; unmatched bases: 11.

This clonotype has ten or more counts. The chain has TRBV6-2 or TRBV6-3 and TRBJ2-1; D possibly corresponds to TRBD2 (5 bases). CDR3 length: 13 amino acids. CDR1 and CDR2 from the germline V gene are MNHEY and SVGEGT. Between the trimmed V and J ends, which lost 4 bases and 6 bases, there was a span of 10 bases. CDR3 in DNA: TGTGCCAGCAGTTCATTCGAGGGCAATGAGCAGTTCTTC. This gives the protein CASSSFEGNEQFF.

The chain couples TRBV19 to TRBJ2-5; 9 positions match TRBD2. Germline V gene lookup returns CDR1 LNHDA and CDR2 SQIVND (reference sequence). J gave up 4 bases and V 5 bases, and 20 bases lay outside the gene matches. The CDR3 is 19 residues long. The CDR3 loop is CASSPSRGGSGSRAETQYF. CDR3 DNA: TGTGCCAGTAGTCCCTCAAGGGGGGGTAGCGGGAGTAGGGCAGAGACCCAGTACTTC.

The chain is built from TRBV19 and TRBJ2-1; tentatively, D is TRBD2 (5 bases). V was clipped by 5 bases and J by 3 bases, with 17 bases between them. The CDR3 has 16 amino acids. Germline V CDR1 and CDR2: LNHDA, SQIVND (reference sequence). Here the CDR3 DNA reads TGTGCCAGTAGTCCACGGGTCCGGACTTACTACAATGAGCAGTTCTTC. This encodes CASSPRVRTYYNEQFF.

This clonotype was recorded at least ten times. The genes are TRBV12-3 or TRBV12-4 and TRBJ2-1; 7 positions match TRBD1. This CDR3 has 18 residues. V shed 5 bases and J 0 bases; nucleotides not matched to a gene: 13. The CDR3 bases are TGTGCCAGCAGTCTCGACAGGGAAACCCTTAGCTCCTACAATGAGCAGTTCTTC. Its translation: CASSLDRETLSSYNEQFF.

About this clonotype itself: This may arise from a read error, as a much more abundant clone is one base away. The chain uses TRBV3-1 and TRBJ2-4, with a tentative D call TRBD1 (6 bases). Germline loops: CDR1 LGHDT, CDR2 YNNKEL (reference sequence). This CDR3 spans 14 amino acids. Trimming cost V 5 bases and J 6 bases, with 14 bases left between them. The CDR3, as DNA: TGTGCCAGCAGCAATTACGGCAGGGGAAACATTCAGTACTTC. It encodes CASSNYGRGNIQYF.